Presented here are 18 T cell receptor beta chains from one specimen sequenced in a study of T cell repertoires in cytomegalovirus infection. TCRdb independently ran MiXCR on the reads; one entry per CDR3 protein. Of about 490,000 distinct CDR3 sequences listed, about 10% are singletons. The source material was PBMCs. The receptors shown here come from a human donor in good health (CMV status not recorded). Some clones in this sample may be carry-over from other donors' samples.

The chain employs TRBV29-1 and TRBJ2-1; 8 bases are shared with TRBD2. The CDR3 has 13 residues. Germline lookup yields CDR1 SQVTM and CDR2 ANQGSEA. Trimming at V came to 7 bases and at J to 3 bases, leaving 5 bases not matched to a gene. CDR3 protein: CSANGGDYNEQFF. In DNA form, the CDR3 reads TGCAGCGCCAACGGGGGGGACTACAATGAGCAGTTCTTC.

This clonotype was counted many times. The rearrangement links TRBV7-3 to TRBJ2-2, with no clear D. Looked up from germline, CDR1 is SGHTA and CDR2 is FQGTGA. This CDR3 region has 14 residues. The V end was cut by 7 bases, the J end by 1 base, with 10 bases between. As DNA, the CDR3 is TGTGCCAGCACTGACACGATGAACACCGGGGAGCTGTTTTTT. Amino acid sequence: CASTDTMNTGELFF.

This clonotype was found many times. This chain uses TRBV7-8 with TRBJ2-1; 8 bases align to TRBD2. CDR1 is SGHVS and CDR2 is FQNEAQ in the germline V gene. Trimming removed 5 bases from V and 14 bases from J; junction bases left unmatched: 8. This CDR3 region has 12 residues. CDR3 region: CASSQLSGGEFF. The DNA of the CDR3 is TGTGCCAGCAGCCAGTTGTCGGGGGGGGAGTTCTTC.

In this sample, this clonotype turned up a few times. This chain uses TRBV18 with TRBJ1-1; D remains ambiguous. This CDR3 spans 17 amino acids. The ends were cut back, 2 bases at V and 0 bases at J, with 16 bases in the middle. CDR1 is KGHSH and CDR2 is LQKENI in the germline V gene. CDR3 DNA: TGTGCCAGCTCACCAAGAGGGAGAGTGGCCATGAACACTGAAGCTTTCTTT. Residues: CASSPRGRVAMNTEAFF.

This clonotype was observed many times. V usage is TRBV19 and J usage is TRBJ1-5, with D perhaps TRBD1 (6 bases). With 7 bases removed from V and 9 bases from J, the gap between germline ends came to 22 bases. Looked up from germline, CDR1 is LNHDA and CDR2 is SQIVND (reference sequence). The CDR3 consists of 15 residues. The CDR3 loop reads CASMPRMLGAWPQHF. Here the CDR3 DNA reads TGTGCCAGTATGCCCCGAATGTTGGGGGCCTGGCCCCAGCATTTT.

This sequence joins TRBV2 and TRBJ1-6; D unclear. Looked up from germline, CDR1 is SNHLY and CDR2 is FYNNEI. V shed 3 bases and J shed 0 bases, with 6 bases lying between them. There are 15 residues in the CDR3. CDR3 DNA: TGTGCCAGCAGTGACAGGAGCTCCTATAATTCACCCCTCCACTTT. It codes for CASSDRSSYNSPLHF. The full variable domain, completed using reference TRBV2 and TRBJ1-6, is EPEVTQTPSHQVTQMGQEVILRCVPISNHLYFYWYRQILGQKVEFLVSFYNNEISEKSEIFDDQFSVERPDGSNFTLKIRSTKLEDSAMYFCASSDRSSYNSPLHFGNGTRLTVT.

Turning to this clonotype: This sequence may be a read error, since a much larger clone differs from it by one base. The CDR3 ends on some other residue instead of the conserved phenylalanine or tryptophan, so this is likely a read error. This rearrangement joins TRBV6-5 to TRBJ1-2; a weak D match, TRBD1 (6 bases). Trimming cost V 7 bases and J 8 bases, with 11 bases left between them. This CDR3 spans 11 amino acids. The germline V gene has CDR1 MNHEY and CDR2 SVGAGI. The CDR3 sequence is CASISGVGYTL. In nucleotides, the CDR3 is TGTGCCAGCATCTCAGGGGTCGGCTACACCCTC.

There are many counts of this clonotype. The chain links TRBV6-6 to TRBJ2-3; possibly TRBD1 for D (6 bases). Per germline, CDR1 MNHNY and CDR2 SVGAGI (reference sequence). The CDR3 length is 19 residues. With 2 bases removed from V and 1 base from J, the gap between germline ends came to 22 bases. The CDR3 region has the DNA TGTGCCAGCAGTTACACCGGGACACTGGACAGATTTCGCACAGATACGCAGTATTTT. Its protein product is CASSYTGTLDRFRTDTQYF.

The sample holds a few counts of this clonotype. The chain links TRBV3-1 to TRBJ1-1; D unclear. This CDR3 spans 14 amino acids. V was clipped by 4 bases and J by 9 bases, with 18 bases between them. Germline values: CDR1 LGHDT, CDR2 YNNKEL (reference sequence). Here the CDR3 DNA reads TGTGCCAGCAGCCCCGGCTTCCGAGGCTCTAAAGCTTTCTTT. Its protein is CASSPGFRGSKAFF.

In its sample, this clonotype was seen a few times. This chain links TRBV20-1 with TRBJ1-6, with 8 bases fitting TRBD1. J gave up 9 bases and V 4 bases, and 8 bases lay outside the gene matches. CDR1 and CDR2 from the germline V gene are DFQATT and SNEGSKA (reference sequence). The CDR3 length is 14 residues. CDR3 in DNA: TGCAGTGCTAACACCCGACAGGGGCGTTCACCCCTCCACTTT. Protein product: CSANTRQGRSPLHF.

Regarding this clonotype: This may come from a read error, since a much larger clone is one base off. V and J are TRBV7-9 and TRBJ2-7, with D maybe TRBD2 (5 bases). Germline V gene data show CDR1 as SEHNR and CDR2 as FQNEAQ (reference sequence). Between the trimmed V and J ends, which lost 0 bases and 4 bases, there was a span of 13 bases. The CDR3 contains 15 residues. The CDR3 loop is CASSLARRKNYEQYF. The DNA for the CDR3 is TGTGCCAGCAGCTTAGCGCGGAGGAAAAATTACGAGCAGTACTTC. The variable domain in full, completed from reference TRBV7-9 and TRBJ2-7, reads DTGVSQNPRHKITKRGQNVTFRCDPISEHNRLYWYRQTLGQGPEFLTYFQNEAQLEKSRLLSDRFSAERPKGSFSTLEIQRTEQGDSAMYLCASSLARRKNYEQYFGPGTRLTVT.

The CDR3 DNA reads as TGCAGTGCCCCAAAGGGGACTAGCGTTTTCGGGGAGCTGTTTTTT. This translates into CSAPKGTSVFGELFF. V gene TRBV20-1 combines with J gene TRBJ2-2; 10 positions agree with TRBD2. The CDR3 extends over 15 amino acids. CDR1 and CDR2 from the germline V gene are DFQATT and SNEGSKA (reference sequence). J lost 7 bases, V lost 6 bases, and 11 bases had no gene match.

This clonotype appeared many times. The chain carries TRBV20-1 and TRBJ1-4; D may be TRBD1 (6 bases). Looked up from germline, CDR1 is DFQATT and CDR2 is SNEGSKA (reference sequence). There are 14 residues in the CDR3. V shed 0 bases and J shed 7 bases, with 12 bases lying between them. In nucleotides, the CDR3 is TGCAGTGCTAGAGATGTCAGGGGTGGTGAAAAACTGTTTTTT. Translation gives CSARDVRGGEKLFF.

This clonotype showed up many times. CDR3 sequence: CASSLESGSGNTIYF. DNA of the CDR3: TGCGCCAGCAGCTTGGAATCGGGATCTGGAAACACCATATATTTT. The V call is TRBV5-1, the J call TRBJ1-3; D is ambiguous. The CDR3 consists of 15 residues. CDR1 is SGHRS, CDR2 YFSETQ, per germline. Trimming pared 0 bases from V and 1 base from J, leaving 8 bases between.

This clonotype was observed many times. The chain links TRBV7-3 to TRBJ1-1; D perhaps matches TRBD1 (6 bases). CDR1 and CDR2 from the germline V gene are SGHTA and FQGTGA. There are 14 residues in the CDR3. V was cut by 2 bases and J by 4 bases, with 11 bases left in between. In DNA form, the CDR3 reads TGTGCCAGCAGCTTATCAGGGGCCGGCACTGAAGCTTTCTTT. Residues: CASSLSGAGTEAFF.

The sample holds many counts of this clonotype. The rearrangement links TRBV5-6 to TRBJ2-7; D remains unclear. The germline CDR1 and CDR2 sequences are SGHDT and YYEEEE. The germline V and J ends were trimmed by 2 bases and 0 bases, with 6 bases remaining between them. The CDR3 loop spans 13 amino acids. The CDR3 spells CASSFPDSYEQYF. The CDR3 DNA follows: TGTGCCAGCAGCTTCCCAGACTCCTACGAGCAGTACTTC. Full variable domain (missing parts from reference TRBV5-6 and TRBJ2-7): DAGVTQSPTHLIKTRGQQVTLRCSPKSGHDTVSWYQQALGQGPQFIFQYYEEEERQRGNFPDRFSGHQFPNYSSELNVNALLLGDSALYLCASSFPDSYEQYFGPGTRLTVT.

This clonotype was seen ten or more times. V gene TRBV7-9 combines with J gene TRBJ2-2, with D perhaps assigned TRBD1 or TRBD2 (5 bases each). V was shortened by 4 bases and J by 3 bases, with 9 bases between the two germline ends. This CDR3 region has 14 residues. Germline-derived CDR1 and CDR2 are SEHNR and FQNEAQ (reference sequence). The CDR3 sequence is CASSSGAYTGELFF. The CDR3 bases are TGTGCCAGCAGCTCCGGGGCGTACACCGGGGAGCTGTTTTTT.

This clonotype has at least ten counts. The chain joins TRBV19 to TRBJ2-7; no firm D call. The CDR3 is made up of 13 amino acids. Trimming pared 4 bases from V and 2 bases from J, leaving 9 bases between. In germline, CDR1 is LNHDA, CDR2 SQIVND (reference sequence). The chain's CDR3 is CASSTTDTYEQYF. Written as DNA, the CDR3 is TGTGCCAGTAGTACCACAGATACCTACGAGCAGTACTTC. Using reference TRBV19 and TRBJ2-7 for the parts outside the CDR3, the full variable domain is DGGITQSPKYLFRKEGQNVTLSCEQNLNHDAMYWYRQDPGQGLRLIYYSQIVNDFQKGDIAEGYSVSREKKESFPLTVTSAQKNPTAFYLCASSTTDTYEQYFGPGTRLTVT.